Listed below are T cell receptor beta chains from one sample, sequenced in a study. Via MiXCR, TCRdb re-called the 5' RACE reads, giving one row per CDR3 protein. The repertoire consists of roughly 40,000 distinct CDR3 sequences, with 18% occurring once and the leading ten covering 2.5% to 3%. Source material: naive CD4+ T cells sorted from a lymph node. These receptors were taken from a female donor with breast cancer. Each CDR3 is given with its conserved first and last residue. D genes are given only for firm matches. Clone size appears in some rows only: once, few, many, or a class for an expanded clone.

NA TRBD1 TRBJ1-2 TRBV7-2 CASSLAQGGSDGYTF TGTGCCAGCAGCTTAGCGCAGGGGGGTAGCGATGGCTACACCTTC
few TRBD2 TRBJ2-1 TRBV5-1 CASSLGTSRYNEQFF TGCGCCAGCAGCCTCGGGACTAGCCGCTACAATGAGCAGTTCTTC
NA TRBD1 TRBJ1-1 TRBV3-1 CASSQYGGTGESTEAFF TGTGCCAGCAGCCAGTACGGAGGGACAGGAGAATCCACTGAAGCTTTCTTT
medium-sized NA TRBJ2-3 TRBV7-3 CASSLTPLGTQYF TGTGCCAGCAGCTTAACTCCCCTTGGTACGCAGTATTTT
few NA TRBJ2-5 TRBV7-2 CASSLQLGGGETQYF TGTGCCAGCAGCTTACAATTAGGGGGGGGTGAGACCCAGTACTTC
NA TRBD1 TRBJ2-6 TRBV20-1 CSARHRGLGSGANVLTF TGCAGTGCTAGACACAGGGGCCTAGGATCTGGGGCCAACGTCCTGACTTTC
NA NA TRBJ1-5 TRBV20-1 CSARDSRQPAYSNQPQHF TGCAGTGCTAGAGATAGTCGACAGCCTGCATATAGCAATCAGCCCCAGCATTTT
many NA TRBJ2-7 TRBV5-1 CASSLGPISGLSYEQYF TGCGCCAGCAGCTTGGGGCCTATCAGCGGGCTATCCTACGAGCAGTACTTC
few NA TRBJ1-2 TRBV19 CASSIGRGYTF TGTGCCAGTAGTATAGGACGCGGCTACACCTTC
NA TRBD1 TRBJ2-7 TRBV24-1 CATSLTGKERYF TGTGCCACCAGCCTGACAGGGAAGGAGCGGTACTTC
few NA TRBJ1-6 TRBV5-1 CASSFNPGTNNSPLHF TGCGCCAGCAGCTTCAATCCCGGGACAAATAATTCACCCCTCCACTTT
medium-sized NA TRBJ2-3 TRBV6-5 CASTHRGQKDTQYF TGTGCCAGCACCCATCGAGGGCAGAAAGATACGCAGTATTTT
few NA TRBJ2-3 TRBV20-1 CSAKSRLKHQDTQYF TGCAGTGCTAAGAGCCGTCTCAAGCATCAGGATACGCAGTATTTT
many NA TRBJ1-6 TRBV5-1 CASSGPSGNDSPLHF TGCGCCAGCAGCGGGCCTTCAGGGAATGATTCACCCCTCCACTTT
NA NA TRBJ1-3 TRBV12-3/TRBV12-4 CASSLTAGNTIYF TGTGCCAGCAGTCTGACGGCTGGAAACACCATATATTTT
NA TRBD1 TRBJ1-6 TRBV9 CASSVSGQGATPLHF TGTGCCAGCAGCGTAAGTGGTCAGGGGGCAACACCCCTCCACTTT
NA NA TRBJ2-7 TRBV7-9 CASSPPLRVRGSYEQYF TGTGCCAGCAGTCCACCTCTCCGGGTCAGGGGCTCCTACGAGCAGTACTTC
many TRBD2 TRBJ2-7 TRBV20-1 CSASKRGGVYEQYF TGCAGTGCTAGTAAGCGGGGGGGCGTGTACGAGCAGTACTTC
NA TRBD2 TRBJ2-3 TRBV5-1 CASSLYGGGPSNTQYF TGCGCCAGCAGCCTTTATGGCGGGGGGCCTTCAAATACGCAGTATTTT
many NA TRBJ2-7 TRBV6-2/TRBV6-3 CASSPVETYEQYF TGTGCCAGCAGCCCCGTGGAGACCTACGAGCAGTACTTC
NA TRBD1 TRBJ2-3 TRBV28 CASSGTGTDTQYF TGTGCCAGCTCCGGGACAGGCACAGATACGCAGTATTTT
many NA TRBJ2-3 TRBV7-2 CASRPGSTDTQYF TGTGCCAGCAGGCCGGGGTCCACAGATACGCAGTATTTT
many NA TRBJ1-1 TRBV20-1 CSARAGGTEAFF TGCAGTGCCCGAGCTGGCGGCACTGAAGCTTTCTTT
medium-sized NA TRBJ2-7 TRBV6-1 CASSRSGSSYEQYF TGTGCCAGCAGTCGGTCCGGATCCTCCTACGAGCAGTACTTC
few NA TRBJ2-3 TRBV5-1 CASSLGADSRTDTQYF TGCGCCAGCAGCTTGGGGGCGGACAGTAGGACAGATACGCAGTATTTT
many NA TRBJ1-2 TRBV12-3/TRBV12-4 CASSPYGPQPSYTF TGTGCCAGCAGCCCTTACGGGCCACAGCCTTCCTACACCTTC
few TRBD1 TRBJ1-4 TRBV4-1 CASSQVQDRGRSYEKLFF TGCGCCAGCAGCCAAGTCCAGGACAGGGGGCGTTCTTATGAAAAACTGTTTTTT
many TRBD2 TRBJ2-5 TRBV5-1 CASSPTSGMETQYF TGCGCCAGCAGTCCGACTAGCGGGATGGAGACCCAGTACTTC
few NA TRBJ2-1 TRBV12-3/TRBV12-4 CASSLLVSNEQFF TGTGCCAGCAGTCTTCTAGTTAGCAATGAGCAGTTCTTC